Sequencing of this TCR beta chain was carried out in a study of cytomegalovirus exposure and HLA in healthy donors. Points from the study as a whole: Rarity marked most TCR sequences, yet some public TCRs occurred in many donors. Cytomegalovirus-associated status was assigned to 150 or so TCR beta chains.

Amplification used 60 Vbeta primers and 13 Jbeta primers. Method: immunoSEQ multiplex PCR; TCRdb's copy keeps in-frame clones and lacks some. The repertoire includes 160,000 or so clones, around four fifths of them detected once, and approximately 1.3% sits in the top ten. This CDR3 is built from 14 residues. Germline V CDR1 and CDR2: SEHNR, FQNEAQ (reference sequence). V trimming: 1 base; J trimming: 2 bases; junction bases outside the gene matches: 0. This clone was observed a few times. Its matching antigen is unknown. Other DNA variants within this sample encode the same CDR3. The V gene is TRBV7-9, the J gene TRBJ1-2; 8 bases are a match to TRBD1. Material for sequencing was PBMCs. This receptor was identified in a young man in good health and CMV-seronegative. This CDR3 reads CASSLGDRNYGYTF. Here the CDR3 DNA reads TGTGCCAGCAGCTTAGGGGACAGGAACTATGGCTACACCTTC.